Listed below are T cell receptor beta chains from one sample, sequenced in a study of blood T cell repertoires in COVID-19. Some clones are missing from TCRdb's copy, which holds only in-frame ones; the method was immunoSEQ multiplex PCR. The data show fewer than 400,000 clones, roughly 85% seen once. Source material: peripheral blood. These receptors were obtained from a woman in her late teens or twenties with acute or convalescent COVID-19. Each CDR3 is given with its conserved first and last residue. Each record gives: V gene, J gene, D gene, clone size, CDR3 DNA, CDR3 protein. D genes are given only for firm matches. The size entry is marked missing in some rows and otherwise reads once, few, many or a size class.

>TRBV29-1|TRBJ1-6|-|-
TGCAGCGTACGGGACACCGAAAATTCACCCCTCCACTTT
CSVRDTENSPLHF
>TRBV6-5|TRBJ1-2|-|few
TGTGCCGCCGAGGGGACATCTGGAGGCTACACCTTC
CAAEGTSGGYTF
>TRBV30|TRBJ1-6|TRBD1|-
TGTGCCTGGTCCAGACAGGGGGATTCACCCCTCCACTTT
CAWSRQGDSPLHF
>TRBV6-5|TRBJ1-2|TRBD1|-
TGTGCCAGCAGTTACTCAGCAAGGCGGACAGGGGACGGCTACACCTTC
CASSYSARRTGDGYTF
>TRBV28|TRBJ1-4|-|-
TGTGCCAGCACCTCTGGGCAGGGTGTTAGCGGTAATGAAAAACTGTTTTTT
CASTSGQGVSGNEKLFF
>TRBV21-1|TRBJ1-5|-|-
TGTGCCAGCAGCAAAAGGTCAGGCCGTCATCAGCCCCAGCATTTT
CASSKRSGRHQPQHF
>TRBV5-1|TRBJ1-6|-|few
TGCGCCAGCAGCTTAAATGAGGGTCTGAATTCACCCCTCCACTTT
CASSLNEGLNSPLHF
>TRBV6-6|TRBJ1-5|-|few
TGTGCCAGCAGTTCACAGGGATATCAGCCCCAGCATTTT
CASSSQGYQPQHF
>TRBV7-3|TRBJ2-1|TRBD1|-
TGTGCCAGCAGCGCCGACAGGGGGCGGGAGCAGTTCTTC
CASSADRGREQFF
>TRBV19|TRBJ1-5|-|-
TGTGCCAGTAGTATAGGGGCCAGCCAGGGAGGGGATCAGCCCCAGCATTTT
CASSIGASQGGDQPQHF
>TRBV28|TRBJ1-2|-|few
TGTGCCAGCAGTCCCCTCGGGGGGCACCAGCGCGATGGCTACACCTTC
CASSPLGGHQRDGYTF
>TRBV28|TRBJ1-2|TRBD1|-
TGTGCCAGCAGTACGACAGGGGGTTATGGCTACACCTTC
CASSTTGGYGYTF
>TRBV30|TRBJ1-1|-|-
TGTGCCTGGAGTGTTTCCATTTGGGGGCTCGGGAACACTGAAGCTTTCTTT
CAWSVSIWGLGNTEAFF
>TRBV7-8|TRBJ1-1|TRBD1|-
TGTGCCAGCAGCCCCCGACAGGGAAAGAACACTGAAGCTTTCTTT
CASSPRQGKNTEAFF
>TRBV7-9|TRBJ1-5|TRBD1|-
TGTGCCAGCAGCGTCGGACAGGGGATCGGTCAGCCCCAGCATTTT
CASSVGQGIGQPQHF
>TRBV24-1|TRBJ2-1|TRBD2|-
TGTGCCACCAGTGGTCCTAGCGGGAGCAGCGATGAGCAGTTCTTC
CATSGPSGSSDEQFF
>TRBV5-4|TRBJ2-2|TRBD2|-
TGTGCCAGCAGCTTGGCGGCTAGCGGATTCAACACCGGGGAGCTGTTTTTT
CASSLAASGFNTGELFF
>TRBV9|TRBJ1-2|-|-
TGTGCCAGCAGCGCCACGTTCGACAGCTATGGCTACACCTTC
CASSATFDSYGYTF
>TRBV3-1/TRBV3-2|TRBJ2-1|TRBD1|-
TGTGCCAGCAGCCAAGATATCCAGGGGGCTAACGATGAGCAGTTCTTC
CASSQDIQGANDEQFF
>TRBV19|TRBJ2-1|TRBD2|once
TGTGCCAGTAGTCTCGGACTAGTTTCGGGTGAGCAGTTCTTC
CASSLGLVSGEQFF
>TRBV2|TRBJ1-6|-|-
TGTGCCAGCAGTGAATTCGGTAGCTCCTATAATTCACCCCTCCACTTT
CASSEFGSSYNSPLHF
>TRBV10-1|TRBJ1-2|TRBD1|once
TGCGCCAGCAGTGAGTACAGGGGTGATGGCTACACCTTC
CASSEYRGDGYTF
>TRBV19|TRBJ1-1|-|-
TGTGCCAGTAGTATTTGGGGGCCGAACACTGAAGCTTTCTTT
CASSIWGPNTEAFF
>TRBV6-6|TRBJ1-2|TRBD1|once
TGTGCCAGCAGTTCTCCGGGACAGGGCTATGGCTACACCTTC
CASSSPGQGYGYTF
>TRBV27|TRBJ2-6|-|-
TGTGCCAGCAGCCTACAGGGTACTGGGGCCAACGTCCTGACTTTC
CASSLQGTGANVLTF
>TRBV10-2|TRBJ2-1|TRBD2|-
TGCGCCAGCAGTGCGTTAGCGGGGAGAAACAATGAGCAGTTCTTC
CASSALAGRNNEQFF
>TRBV3-1/TRBV3-2|TRBJ1-3|-|-
TGTGCCAGCAGCCAAGGTCCCTCTCAGGGGACTGGAAACACCATATATTTT
CASSQGPSQGTGNTIYF
>TRBV6-5|TRBJ1-4|-|-
TGTGCCAGCAGTTACTCCGGGGGGCGGGCTAATGAAAAACTGTTTTTT
CASSYSGGRANEKLFF
>TRBV25-1|TRBJ2-2|-|few
TGTGCCAGCAGTGCTGGGGCCGACACCGGGGAGCTGTTTTTT
CASSAGADTGELFF
>TRBV2|TRBJ1-5|-|-
TGTGCCAGCGGACCCGGGACACTAAATCAGCCCCAGCATTTT
CASGPGTLNQPQHF
>TRBV30|TRBJ1-1|TRBD1|-
TGTGCCTGGAGACAGGGGACTGAAGCTTTCTTT
CAWRQGTEAFF
>TRBV7-9|TRBJ2-5|TRBD2|-
TGTGCCAGCAGCTTAAGCGGGACGGGAGAGACCCAGTACTTC
CASSLSGTGETQYF
>TRBV5-4|TRBJ2-5|TRBD1|-
TGTGCCAGCAGCGCGACAGGGGAGACCCAGTACTTC
CASSATGETQYF
>TRBV11-1|TRBJ2-3|TRBD1|-
TGTGCCAGCAGCCGCACGACAGGGGGTGTTTATGATACGCAGTATTTT
CASSRTTGGVYDTQYF
>TRBV15|TRBJ2-6|TRBD1|few
TGTGCCACCAGCAGAGATTTTAAGGCAGGGGGCGCTGGGGCCAACGTCCTGACTTTC
CATSRDFKAGGAGANVLTF
>TRBV7-2|TRBJ1-5|-|few
TGTGCCAGCAGCTCTACAGAGGGTCAGCCCCAGCATTTT
CASSSTEGQPQHF
>TRBV5-1|TRBJ1-2|-|few
TGCGCCAGCAGCATGGACAGAAACAACTATGGCTACACCTTC
CASSMDRNNYGYTF
>TRBV5-4|TRBJ2-3|-|-
TGTGCCAGCAGCTTGGGCCGGGAGGATACGCAGTATTTT
CASSLGREDTQYF
>TRBV5-8|TRBJ1-4|TRBD1|-
TGTGCCAGCAGCCCCTGGACAGGAGGGAATGAAAAACTGTTTTTT
CASSPWTGGNEKLFF
>TRBV11-2|TRBJ2-2|-|-
TGTGCCAGCAGCTTACTGAACACCGGGGAGCTGTTTTTT
CASSLLNTGELFF
>TRBV3-1/TRBV3-2|TRBJ2-4|TRBD2|-
TGTGCCAGCAGCCGCCCGGGACTAGCGGAAAACATTCAGTACTTC
CASSRPGLAENIQYF
>TRBV2|TRBJ1-2|-|few
TGTGCCAGCAGTGAAATTGTTCAGAATGGCTACACCTTC
CASSEIVQNGYTF
>TRBV5-4|TRBJ2-1|TRBD1|-
TGTGCCAGCAGGTTAACCGGGACAGGGGGCAATGAGCAGTTCTTC
CASRLTGTGGNEQFF
>TRBV19|TRBJ1-2|TRBD1|-
TGTGCCAGTAGTCGAGACAGGGCGGGCTATGGCTACACCTTC
CASSRDRAGYGYTF
>TRBV24-1|TRBJ2-1|TRBD1|once
TGTGCCACCAGTGATGTTTGGGACAGAAGTAATGAGCAGTTCTTC
CATSDVWDRSNEQFF